These T cell receptor beta chains were read from a single sample in a study of blood T cell repertoires in COVID-19. The data were produced by immunoSEQ multiplex PCR, yet TCRdb's version contains in-frame clones alone and is incomplete. The top ten hold roughly 1.9% of the sample, which has approximately 390,000 clones, approximately 86% seen once. The material sequenced was PBMCs or T cells enriched from blood (not recorded which). These receptors came from a woman in her thirties or forties with acute COVID-19. Each CDR3 is given with its conserved first and last residue. The D gene is left open where the match is weak. Clone sizes are given selectively: once, few, many, or a class where the clone is expanded.

clone_size	v_call	j_call	d_call	cdr3_nt	cdr3_aa
.	TRBV5-1	TRBJ2-1	.	TGCGCCAGCAGCTCCGGGGTGAACCATGAGCAGTTCTTC	CASSSGVNHEQFF
.	TRBV11-2	TRBJ1-2	.	TGTGCCAGCAGCTCTCCAGGGTATGGCTACACCTTC	CASSSPGYGYTF
.	TRBV6-5	TRBJ1-2	TRBD1	TGTGCCAGCTGGACAGGGGGCATCTATGGCTACACCTTC	CASWTGGIYGYTF
.	TRBV6-5	TRBJ1-5	.	TGTGCCAGCAGACCCAGACACACGCCCAATCAGCCCCAGCATTTT	CASRPRHTPNQPQHF
.	TRBV6-5	TRBJ2-1	.	TGTGCCAGCGGGGGCCTCTCCTCGGAGCAGTTCTTC	CASGGLSSEQFF
.	TRBV18	TRBJ1-2	.	TGTGCCAGCTCACCGCGGGGGCAAGGCTACACCTTC	CASSPRGQGYTF
.	TRBV18	TRBJ1-2	TRBD1	TGTGCCAGCTCACCGGGACAGAACTATGGCTACACCTTC	CASSPGQNYGYTF
.	TRBV9	TRBJ2-1	.	TGTGCCAGCAGCGTAGTACCTCCGGATGAGCAGTTCTTC	CASSVVPPDEQFF
.	TRBV5-6	TRBJ1-4	TRBD1	TGTGCCAGCAGCTTTGACAGGGTGAGTGAAAAACTGTTTTTT	CASSFDRVSEKLFF
.	TRBV29-1	TRBJ1-5	.	TGCAGCGCCCTGGAACAGCCTTATCAGCCCCAGCATTTT	CSALEQPYQPQHF
.	TRBV5-1	TRBJ2-1	.	TGCGCCAGCAGCACCGGGGGGCCAGGCAATGAGCAGTTCTTC	CASSTGGPGNEQFF
few	TRBV2	TRBJ1-5	.	TGTGCCAGCAGCTGGGGCCGGGCAGGAGAAAGCAATCAGCCCCAGCATTTT	CASSWGRAGESNQPQHF
.	TRBV5-1	TRBJ1-1	.	TGCGCCAGCAGCCCAATTAACGGAGGGGACACTGAAGCTTTCTTT	CASSPINGGDTEAFF
.	TRBV30	TRBJ1-2	.	TGTGCCTGGAGTAGGGGCACTAACTATGGCTACACCTTC	CAWSRGTNYGYTF
.	TRBV27	TRBJ1-5	.	TGTGCCAGCACCACAAGACGAGAGGTGGCACTTGGGCAGCCCCAGCATTTT	CASTTRREVALGQPQHF
.	TRBV3-1/TRBV3-2	TRBJ2-7	TRBD1	TGTGCCAGCAGCCAACGGGACAGGGCTACCGAGCAGTACTTC	CASSQRDRATEQYF
.	TRBV5-4	TRBJ1-3	.	TGTGCCAGCAGCTTGCGCGGGCAGGCCGGAAACACCATATATTTT	CASSLRGQAGNTIYF
.	TRBV5-1	TRBJ2-1	TRBD2	TGCGCCAGCAGCGGACTAGCGGGGGGCCGCTATGAGCAGTTCTTC	CASSGLAGGRYEQFF
.	TRBV19	TRBJ1-1	.	TGTGCCAGTAGTATAGACCTCGGATACTCGGGGAGCACTGAAGCTTTCTTT	CASSIDLGYSGSTEAFF
.	TRBV18	TRBJ2-1	.	TGTGCCAGCTCACCCGGGACAACGGACTACAATGAGCAGTTCTTC	CASSPGTTDYNEQFF
.	TRBV15	TRBJ1-2	.	TGTGCCACCAGCAGAGACGCAGGGGCCTCTAACTATGGCTACACCTTC	CATSRDAGASNYGYTF
.	TRBV12-3/TRBV12-4	TRBJ2-3	.	TGTGCCAGCAGCTGGGACTCGACGGGTACGCAGTATTTT	CASSWDSTGTQYF
many	TRBV7-6	TRBJ1-5	.	TGTGCCAGCAGCTTGGCTGTGGGCAATCAGCCCCAGCATTTT	CASSLAVGNQPQHF
.	TRBV11-3	TRBJ1-1	TRBD1	TGTGCCAGCAGCCCAGGACAGGGGAACACTGAAGCTTTCTTT	CASSPGQGNTEAFF
.	TRBV30	TRBJ2-1	TRBD1	TGTGCCTGGAGTGCTAACAGGGGCTCAAGGAAGGATGAGCAGTTCTTC	CAWSANRGSRKDEQFF
.	TRBV25-1	TRBJ1-4	.	TGTGCCAGCAGTGAGGAAGGGGCACGGAATGAAAAACTGTTTTTT	CASSEEGARNEKLFF
once	TRBV18	TRBJ2-3	.	TGTGCCAGCTCACCATCAATTAGCACAGATACGCAGTATTTT	CASSPSISTDTQYF
.	TRBV9	TRBJ2-1	TRBD2	TGTGCCAGCAGCGTGGCGCTAGCGGTCAATGAGCAGTTCTTC	CASSVALAVNEQFF
.	TRBV30	TRBJ1-2	TRBD1	TGTGCCTGGAGGGACAGGGGGTCGGAAGGCTACACCTTC	CAWRDRGSEGYTF
.	TRBV7-6	TRBJ2-3	.	TGTGCCAGCAGACGACAGGTTAGCACAGATACGCAGTATTTT	CASRRQVSTDTQYF
.	TRBV4-2	TRBJ2-3	.	TGTGCCAGCAGCCAAGAACTAGATACGCAGTATTTT	CASSQELDTQYF
once	TRBV2	TRBJ2-3	TRBD2	TGTGCCAGCAGCGTCGGGGGGGCAACAGATACGCAGTATTTT	CASSVGGATDTQYF
.	TRBV2	TRBJ1-3	.	TGTGCCAGCAGTGATTCAGGGGTTTCTGGAAACACCATATATTTT	CASSDSGVSGNTIYF
.	TRBV13	TRBJ1-2	.	TGTGCCAGCAGCCTCTTTAGCTATGGCTACACCTTC	CASSLFSYGYTF
few	TRBV30	TRBJ2-2	TRBD1	TGTGCCTGGAGTGTAGACAGGGGTGGCCCCGGGGAGCTGTTTTTT	CAWSVDRGGPGELFF
.	TRBV5-4	TRBJ2-3	.	TGTGCCAGCAGCTTGGCAGACTACACAGATACGCAGTATTTT	CASSLADYTDTQYF
.	TRBV30	TRBJ1-5	.	TGTGCCTGGAGTGTAGACGGGGATCAGCCCCAGCATTTT	CAWSVDGDQPQHF
.	TRBV9	TRBJ2-7	TRBD1	TGTGCCAGCAGCGTCGGGACAGGGAACTACGAGCAGTACTTC	CASSVGTGNYEQYF
.	TRBV7-9	TRBJ2-3	TRBD2	TGTGCCAGCAGCTTTCCTCTAGCGGGGGAGTCAGATACGCAGTATTTT	CASSFPLAGESDTQYF
few	TRBV30	TRBJ1-2	.	TGTGCCTGGGCGCCGCTTCGCGACAGGAACTATGGCTACACCTTC	CAWAPLRDRNYGYTF
.	TRBV5-1	TRBJ1-3	.	TGCGCCAGCAGCCCCGAGGACTCTGGAAACACCATATATTTT	CASSPEDSGNTIYF
.	TRBV5-1	TRBJ1-2	TRBD1	TGCGCCAGCACCTCCTGGACAGGGGAGGGCTACACCTTC	CASTSWTGEGYTF
.	TRBV5-1	TRBJ2-3	.	TGCGCCAGCAGCACACGAAGGCTCGTAGGACAAGTTAGCACAGATACGCAGTATTTT	CASSTRRLVGQVSTDTQYF
.	TRBV4-1	TRBJ2-7	TRBD2	TGCGCCAGCAGCCAAGGTTTCCACAGCGGGGGTAACTACGAGCAGTACTTC	CASSQGFHSGGNYEQYF
few	TRBV19	TRBJ1-1	.	TGTGCCAGTATAAGAACAGGGCCAGCTGAAGCTTTCTTT	CASIRTGPAEAFF
.	TRBV6-1	TRBJ2-1	TRBD2	TGTGCCAGCAGTACGACTAGCGGGGGCTCCAATGAGCAGTTCTTC	CASSTTSGGSNEQFF